This TCR beta chain is drawn from a study of OX40 agonist ivuxolimab in advanced cancers. Study observations and caveats: Among the lowest levels of clonal expansion were found in partial responders at 0.1-3.0 mg/kg.

With baseline, cycle 4 day 1, and cycle 7 day 1 as timepoints, blood was sampled. There are 15 residues in the CDR3. The germline CDR1 and CDR2 sequences are LNHDA and SQIVND (reference sequence). J gave up 1 base and V 4 bases, and 6 bases lay outside the gene matches. There are a few counts of this clone. Its antigen is undetermined. Data came from immunoSEQ multiplex PCR; TCRdb stores just in-frame clones and leaves some out. The sample lists fewer than 30,000 clones; approximately 73% were seen once. The sequencing here drew on CD4+ or CD8+ T cells sorted from blood, taken in a trial of the OX40 agonist ivuxolimab. The sequence came from an adult with an advanced solid tumor such as melanoma, head and neck, liver or kidney cancer. The chain links TRBV19 to TRBJ2-5, with 7 bases matching TRBD2. CDR3 residues: CASSTAAGIQETQYF. The CDR3 coding sequence is TGTGCCAGTAGTACAGCAGCGGGGATCCAAGAGACCCAGTACTTC.